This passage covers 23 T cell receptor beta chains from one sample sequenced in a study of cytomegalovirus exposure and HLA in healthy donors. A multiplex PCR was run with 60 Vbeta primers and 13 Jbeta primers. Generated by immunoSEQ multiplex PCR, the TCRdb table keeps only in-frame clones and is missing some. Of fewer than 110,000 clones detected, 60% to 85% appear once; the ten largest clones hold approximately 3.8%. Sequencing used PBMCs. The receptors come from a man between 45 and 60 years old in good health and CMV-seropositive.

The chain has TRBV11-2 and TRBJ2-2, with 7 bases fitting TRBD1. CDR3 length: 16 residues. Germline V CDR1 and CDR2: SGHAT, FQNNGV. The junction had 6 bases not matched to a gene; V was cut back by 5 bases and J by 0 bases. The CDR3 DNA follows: TGTGCCAGCAGCAAACAGGGGCTTCCGAACACCGGGGAGCTGTTTTTT. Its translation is CASSKQGLPNTGELFF.

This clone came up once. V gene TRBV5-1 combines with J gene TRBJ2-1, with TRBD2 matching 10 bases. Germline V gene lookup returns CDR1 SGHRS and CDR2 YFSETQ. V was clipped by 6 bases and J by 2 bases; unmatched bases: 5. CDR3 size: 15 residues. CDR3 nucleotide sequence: TGCGCCAGCAAACAAGCGGGAGGGCCCTACAATGAGCAGTTCTTC. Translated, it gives CASKQAGGPYNEQFF.

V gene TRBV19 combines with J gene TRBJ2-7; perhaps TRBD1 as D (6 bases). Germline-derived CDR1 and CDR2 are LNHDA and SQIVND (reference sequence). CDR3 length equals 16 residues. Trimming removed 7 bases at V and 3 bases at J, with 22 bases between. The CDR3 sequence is CASKVKGQGLFYEQYF. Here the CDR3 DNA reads TGTGCCAGTAAAGTAAAGGGGCAGGGGTTATTCTACGAGCAGTACTTC.

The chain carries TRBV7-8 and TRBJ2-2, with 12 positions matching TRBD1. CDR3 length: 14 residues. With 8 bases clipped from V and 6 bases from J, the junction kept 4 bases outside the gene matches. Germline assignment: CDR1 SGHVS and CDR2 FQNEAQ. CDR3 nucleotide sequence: TGTGCCAGCGCGGGACAGGGGGCCGCCGGGGAGCTGTTTTTT. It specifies CASAGQGAAGELFF.

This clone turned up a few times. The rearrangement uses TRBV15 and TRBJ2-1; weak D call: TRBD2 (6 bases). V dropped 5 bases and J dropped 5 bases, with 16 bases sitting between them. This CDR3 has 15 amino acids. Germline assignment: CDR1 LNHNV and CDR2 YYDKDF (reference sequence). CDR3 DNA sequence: TGTGCCACCAGCCGAACCGGGACTGGACACAATGAGCAGTTCTTC. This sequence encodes CATSRTGTGHNEQFF.

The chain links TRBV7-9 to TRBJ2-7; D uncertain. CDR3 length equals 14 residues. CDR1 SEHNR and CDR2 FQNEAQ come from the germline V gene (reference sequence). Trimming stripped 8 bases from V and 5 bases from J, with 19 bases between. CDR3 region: CASLDTHSANEQYF. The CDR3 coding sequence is TGTGCCAGCCTTGACACCCACTCAGCTAACGAGCAGTACTTC.

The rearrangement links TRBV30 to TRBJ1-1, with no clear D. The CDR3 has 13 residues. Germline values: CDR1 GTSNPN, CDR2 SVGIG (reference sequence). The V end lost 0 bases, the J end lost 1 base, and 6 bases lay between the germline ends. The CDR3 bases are TGTGCCTGGAGTGTCACAGCGAACACTGAAGCTTTCTTT. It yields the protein CAWSVTANTEAFF.

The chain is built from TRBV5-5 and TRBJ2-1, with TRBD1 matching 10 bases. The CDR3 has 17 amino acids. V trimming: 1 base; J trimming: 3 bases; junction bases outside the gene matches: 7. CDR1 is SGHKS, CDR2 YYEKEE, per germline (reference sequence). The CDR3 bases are TGTGCCAGCAGCTTGACCGGGACAGGGGATTTCTACAATGAGCAGTTCTTC. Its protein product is CASSLTGTGDFYNEQFF. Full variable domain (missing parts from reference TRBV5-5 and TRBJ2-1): DAGVTQSPTHLIKTRGQQVTLRCSPISGHKSVSWYQQVLGQGPQFIFQYYEKEERGRGNFPDRFSARQFPNYSSELNVNALLLGDSALYLCASSLTGTGDFYNEQFFGPGTRLTVL.

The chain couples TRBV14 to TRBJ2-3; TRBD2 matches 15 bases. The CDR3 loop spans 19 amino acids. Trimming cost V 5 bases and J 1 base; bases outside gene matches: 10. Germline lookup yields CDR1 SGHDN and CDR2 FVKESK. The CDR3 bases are TGTGCCAGCAGCAAATGGACTAGCGGGAGGGGCTTTCGCACAGATACGCAGTATTTT. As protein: CASSKWTSGRGFRTDTQYF.

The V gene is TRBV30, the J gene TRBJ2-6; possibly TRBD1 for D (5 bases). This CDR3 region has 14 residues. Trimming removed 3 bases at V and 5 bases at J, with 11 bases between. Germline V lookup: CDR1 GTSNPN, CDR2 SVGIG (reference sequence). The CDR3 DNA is TGTGCCTGGAGAGACAGCGTCTGGGCCAACGTCCTGACTTTC. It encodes CAWRDSVWANVLTF.

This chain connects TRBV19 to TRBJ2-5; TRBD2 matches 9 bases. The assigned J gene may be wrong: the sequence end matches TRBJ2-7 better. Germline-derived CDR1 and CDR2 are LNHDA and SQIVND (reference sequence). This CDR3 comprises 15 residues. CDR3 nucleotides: TGTGCCAGTAGTATAGGACTAGCGGTCTCCTACGAGCAGTACTTC. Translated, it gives CASSIGLAVSYEQYF.

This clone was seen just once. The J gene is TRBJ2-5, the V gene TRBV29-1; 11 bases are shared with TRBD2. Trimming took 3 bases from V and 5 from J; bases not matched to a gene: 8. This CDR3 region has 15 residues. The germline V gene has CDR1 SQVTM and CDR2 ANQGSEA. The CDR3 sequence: CSVDGPLAGVETQYF. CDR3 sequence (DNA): TGCAGCGTTGACGGGCCACTAGCGGGAGTGGAGACCCAGTACTTC.

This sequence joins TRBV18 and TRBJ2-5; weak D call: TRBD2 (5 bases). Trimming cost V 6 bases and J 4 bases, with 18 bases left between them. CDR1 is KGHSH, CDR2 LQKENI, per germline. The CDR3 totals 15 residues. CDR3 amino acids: CASSANSAGGETQYF. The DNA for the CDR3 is TGTGCCAGCTCTGCAAACTCGGCGGGTGGAGAGACCCAGTACTTC.

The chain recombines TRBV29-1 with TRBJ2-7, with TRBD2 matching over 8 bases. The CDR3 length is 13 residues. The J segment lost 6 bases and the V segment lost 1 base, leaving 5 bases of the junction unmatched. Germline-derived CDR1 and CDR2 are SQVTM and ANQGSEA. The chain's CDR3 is CSVEVGLAGEQYF. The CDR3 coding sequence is TGCAGCGTTGAAGTTGGACTAGCTGGCGAGCAGTACTTC.

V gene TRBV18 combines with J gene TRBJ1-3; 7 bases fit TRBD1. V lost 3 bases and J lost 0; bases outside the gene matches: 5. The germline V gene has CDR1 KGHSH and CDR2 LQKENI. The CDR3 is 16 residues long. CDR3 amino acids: CASSPDRVFSGNTIYF. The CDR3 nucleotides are TGTGCCAGCTCACCCGACAGGGTTTTCTCTGGAAACACCATATATTTT.

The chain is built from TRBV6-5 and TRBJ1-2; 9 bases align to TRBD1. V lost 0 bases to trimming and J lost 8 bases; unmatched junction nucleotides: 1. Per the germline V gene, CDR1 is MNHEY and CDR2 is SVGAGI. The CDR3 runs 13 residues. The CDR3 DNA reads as TGTGCCAGCAGTTACTCGACAGGGGGAGGCTACACCTTC. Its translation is CASSYSTGGGYTF.

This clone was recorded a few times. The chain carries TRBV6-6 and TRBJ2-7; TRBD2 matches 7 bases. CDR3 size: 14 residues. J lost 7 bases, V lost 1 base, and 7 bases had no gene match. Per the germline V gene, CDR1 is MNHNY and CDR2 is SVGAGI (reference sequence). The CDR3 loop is CASSYFYGTTEQYF. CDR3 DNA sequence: TGTGCCAGCAGTTACTTCTACGGGACTACGGAGCAGTACTTC.

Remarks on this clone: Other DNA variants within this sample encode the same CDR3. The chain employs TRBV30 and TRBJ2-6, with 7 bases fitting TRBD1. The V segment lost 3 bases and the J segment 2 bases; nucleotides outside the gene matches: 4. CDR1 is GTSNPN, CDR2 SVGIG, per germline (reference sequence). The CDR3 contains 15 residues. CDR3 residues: CAWRADRAGANVLTF. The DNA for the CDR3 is TGTGCCTGGAGGGCAGACAGGGCTGGGGCCAACGTCCTGACTTTC.

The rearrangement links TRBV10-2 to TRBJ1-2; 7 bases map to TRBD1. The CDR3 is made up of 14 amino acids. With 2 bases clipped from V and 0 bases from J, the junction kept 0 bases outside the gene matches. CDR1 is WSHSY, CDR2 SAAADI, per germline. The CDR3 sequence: CASSEGTANYGYTF. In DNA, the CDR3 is TGCGCCAGCAGTGAGGGGACAGCTAACTATGGCTACACCTTC.

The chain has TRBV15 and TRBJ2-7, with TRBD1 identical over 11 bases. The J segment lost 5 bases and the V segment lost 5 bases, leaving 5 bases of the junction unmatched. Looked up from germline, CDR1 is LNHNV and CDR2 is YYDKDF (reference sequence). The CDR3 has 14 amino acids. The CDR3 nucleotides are TGTGCCACCAGCGGGGGACAGGGGGTCCACGAGCAGTACTTC. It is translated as CATSGGQGVHEQYF.

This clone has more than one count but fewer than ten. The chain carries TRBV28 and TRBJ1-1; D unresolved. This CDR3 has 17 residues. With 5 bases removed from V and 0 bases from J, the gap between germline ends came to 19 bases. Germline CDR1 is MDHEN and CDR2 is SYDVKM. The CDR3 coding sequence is TGTGCCAGCAGTCTCTCACGGCCGGGATCAATGAACACTGAAGCTTTCTTT. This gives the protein CASSLSRPGSMNTEAFF.

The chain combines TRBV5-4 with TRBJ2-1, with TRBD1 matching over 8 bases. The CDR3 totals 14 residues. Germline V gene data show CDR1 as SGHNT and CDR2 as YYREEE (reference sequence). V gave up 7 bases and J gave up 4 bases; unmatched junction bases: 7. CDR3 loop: CASSRGQAYNEQFF. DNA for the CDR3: TGTGCCAGCTCCCGGGGACAGGCGTACAATGAGCAGTTCTTC.

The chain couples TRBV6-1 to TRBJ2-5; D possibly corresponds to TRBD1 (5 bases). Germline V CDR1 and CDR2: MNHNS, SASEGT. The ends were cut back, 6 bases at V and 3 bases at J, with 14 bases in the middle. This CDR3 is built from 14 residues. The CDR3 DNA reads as TGTGCCAGCAGCACCAGGGCCCCCGAAGAGACCCAGTACTTC. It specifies CASSTRAPEETQYF.